This T cell receptor (beta chain) was documented in a study of long-term antiretroviral therapy in people with HIV. The CDR3 contains 15 residues. The V and J ends lost 0 bases and 6 bases respectively, with 12 bases between them. Germline V gene sequence: CDR1 SGDLS, CDR2 YYNGEE. immunoSEQ v3.0 was run at survey level. Sequencing was performed with immunoSEQ multiplex PCR; in TCRdb, only in-frame clones are kept and a portion is missing. The sample lists about 25,000 clones, approximately 86% seen once, with approximately 16% in the top ten. The V call is TRBV9, the J call TRBJ2-2; perhaps D is TRBD1 or TRBD2 (6 bases each). The sample consisted of unsorted PBMCs, taken 1.2 years after starting antiretroviral therapy. This clonotype originated in a man aged 50-60 years with HIV. CDR3 in DNA: TGTGCCAGCAGCGTAGAGACGGGGGCCGCCGGGGAGCTGTTTTTT. Its protein is CASSVETGAAGELFF.